The 31 T cell receptor beta chains presented below share a single source sample, sequenced in a study of identical twins. One entry per CDR3 protein, called by TCRdb with MiXCR from the 5' RACE reads. Among hundreds of thousands of distinct CDR3 sequences listed, just under 9.5% were seen once. The same sample was also used in a study of yellow fever vaccine responses in identical twins.

The sample taken for sequencing was CD8+ T cells sorted from blood. The source is a woman aged 18-29 years in good health.

CDR3 bases: TGTGCCAGCAGCTTTCAGGGAGTGCTTCACAATGAGCAGTTCTTC. The encoded protein is CASSFQGVLHNEQFF. The V call is TRBV7-8, the J call TRBJ2-1; D possibly matches TRBD1 or TRBD2 (5 bases each). This CDR3 is built from 15 residues. V was clipped by 3 bases and J by 5 bases, with 14 bases between them. Germline V gene sequence: CDR1 SGHVS, CDR2 FQNEAQ.

This clonotype was recorded a few times. This chain uses TRBV5-5 with TRBJ2-7; 8 bases match TRBD1. This CDR3 comprises 16 residues. CDR1 and CDR2 (germline): SGHKS, YYEKEE (reference sequence). Trimming at V came to 0 bases and at J to 2 bases, leaving 7 bases not matched to a gene. CDR3 sequence: CASSLDATGAAYEQYF. The DNA of the CDR3 is TGTGCCAGCAGCTTGGATGCGACAGGGGCCGCCTACGAGCAGTACTTC.

The chain has TRBV2 and TRBJ1-2; D gene ambiguous. The germline CDR1 and CDR2 sequences are SNHLY and FYNNEI. The length of the CDR3 is 13 residues. With 11 bases removed from V and 8 bases from J, the gap between germline ends came to 21 bases. CDR3 in amino acids: CADPNERARGYTF. The CDR3 region has the DNA TGTGCCGACCCCAACGAGAGGGCGCGGGGCTACACCTTC.

This clonotype was found many times. This rearrangement joins TRBV3-1 to TRBJ2-1; 11 bases agree with TRBD2. The germline V gene has CDR1 LGHDT and CDR2 YNNKEL (reference sequence). The CDR3 runs to 15 residues. V dropped 4 bases and J dropped 8; count of bases not matched to a gene: 7. Written as DNA, the CDR3 is TGTGCCAGCAGCCCAGCTAGCGGGGGGAGGTATGAGCAGTTCTTC. Translation: CASSPASGGRYEQFF.

This clonotype was counted a few times. V usage is TRBV14 and J usage is TRBJ1-1; TRBD1 is a possible D gene (6 bases). Trimming stripped 4 bases from V and 5 bases from J, with 17 bases between. Germline V gene sequence: CDR1 SGHDN, CDR2 FVKESK. The CDR3 is 15 residues long. For the CDR3, the DNA is TGTGCCAGCAGCCCCTGGAAGGGGGAAGGAACTGAAGCTTTCTTT. Amino acid sequence: CASSPWKGEGTEAFF.

This chain connects TRBV6-5 to TRBJ2-5; D is possibly TRBD1 (6 bases). The CDR3 loop spans 16 amino acids. Germline CDR1 and CDR2: MNHEY and SVGAGI. Trimming left V 7 bases short and J 5 bases short, with 23 bases between. CDR3 region: CASITPLAGAWETQYF. As DNA, the CDR3 is TGTGCCAGCATCACTCCTCTGGCAGGGGCGTGGGAGACCCAGTACTTC.

This clonotype was counted many times. This sequence joins TRBV15 and TRBJ2-1, with D possibly matching TRBD2 (6 bases). Germline V gene data show CDR1 as LNHNV and CDR2 as YYDKDF (reference sequence). V lost 0 bases, J lost 6 bases, and 15 bases lay in between. This CDR3 contains 16 residues. CDR3 coding DNA: TGTGCCACCAGCAGAGAGGCCGGGAGTTGGACCAATGAGCAGTTCTTC. It translates to CATSREAGSWTNEQFF.

Note on this clonotype: A much larger clone differs by one base, so this may be a read error. The chain uses TRBV24-1 and TRBJ2-1; the match to TRBD1 covers 9 bases. Germline loops: CDR1 KGHDR, CDR2 SFDVKD. This CDR3 contains 17 residues. The CDR3 is CATSAFTGGFTYDEQFF. In nucleotides, the CDR3 is TGTGCCACCAGTGCCTTTACAGGGGGCTTTACCTACGATGAGCAGTTCTTC.

This clonotype was observed many times. The chain recombines TRBV29-1 with TRBJ2-1; no clear D gene. The CDR3 extends over 9 amino acids. The V gene's germline CDR1 is SQVTM and CDR2 ANQGSEA. Trimming took off 1 base at V and 14 bases at J, with 6 bases between the two ends. This CDR3 is CSVEGLKFF. As DNA, the CDR3 is TGCAGCGTTGAAGGATTGAAGTTCTTC.

This clonotype showed up just a few times. This chain connects TRBV7-9 to TRBJ2-5; 9 bases are a match to TRBD1. This CDR3 is 17 amino acids long. In germline, CDR1 is SEHNR, CDR2 FQNEAQ (reference sequence). V lost 5 bases, J lost 1 base, and 11 bases stayed unmatched. This chain's CDR3 is CASSLPGTGILQETQYF. In DNA, the CDR3 is TGTGCCAGCAGCCTCCCCGGGACAGGGATCCTCCAAGAGACCCAGTACTTC.

This clonotype was recorded many times. The V call is TRBV2, the J call TRBJ2-6; unclear D gene. CDR3 size: 14 residues. CDR1 SNHLY and CDR2 FYNNEI come from the germline V gene. V was cut by 10 bases and J by 0 bases, with 10 bases left in between. The CDR3 nucleotides are TGTGCCACCATAGACCCCTCTGGGGCCAACGTCCTGACTTTC. Residues: CATIDPSGANVLTF.

This clonotype was observed a few times. This sequence joins TRBV12-3 or TRBV12-4 and TRBJ2-5; tentatively, D is TRBD2 (6 bases). This CDR3 region has 16 residues. V lost 7 bases to trimming and J lost 1 base, with 19 bases between them. CDR3 sequence reads: CASTIRGESLQETQYF. The CDR3 nucleotides read TGTGCCAGCACCATTCGCGGGGAAAGCCTCCAAGAGACCCAGTACTTC.

This clonotype occurred many times. This chain links TRBV6-1 with TRBJ1-2, with 7 bases that match TRBD1. The CDR3 length is 15 residues. Germline CDR1 reads MNHNS; CDR2 reads SASEGT. Losses at the gene ends were 5 bases for V and 5 bases for J; bases not matched to a gene: 11. The CDR3 nucleotides read TGTGCCAGCAGTCCCAGTCCGACAGGGCCTTATGGCTACACCTTC. Translation: CASSPSPTGPYGYTF.

In this sample, this clonotype turned up many times. V gene TRBV20-1 combines with J gene TRBJ2-5; possibly TRBD2 for D (5 bases). Trimming left V 2 bases short and J 3 bases short, with 13 bases between. CDR3 length: 14 residues. Per the germline V gene, CDR1 is DFQATT and CDR2 is SNEGSKA (reference sequence). DNA of the CDR3: TGCAGTGCTAGAATCGGTAGCGCCGAAGAGACCCAGTACTTC. It specifies CSARIGSAEETQYF.

This clonotype occurred many times. This chain connects TRBV4-1 to TRBJ2-7, with 7 bases that match TRBD1. The V gene end was trimmed by 1 base and the J gene end by 2 bases; junction bases not matched to a gene: 11. Germline V lookup: CDR1 MGHRA, CDR2 YSYEKL. The CDR3 is made up of 17 amino acids. For the CDR3, the DNA is TGCGCCAGCAGCCAAGCCCCCCCGGGACAGTTAACCTACGAGCAGTACTTC. This sequence encodes CASSQAPPGQLTYEQYF.

This clonotype has a handful of counts. The chain combines TRBV7-9 with TRBJ2-7, with D uncertain. The CDR3 runs to 14 residues. From germline, CDR1 is SEHNR and CDR2 FQNEAQ (reference sequence). Trimming took 2 bases from V and 2 from J, leaving 10 bases between them. CDR3 sequence reads: CASSLPIAAYEQYF. In DNA form, the CDR3 reads TGTGCCAGCAGCTTACCTATTGCCGCCTACGAGCAGTACTTC.

This clonotype was seen a few times. The CDR3 sequence is CASSIGLAEYNEQFF. CDR3 nucleotide sequence: TGTGCCAGCAGCATCGGACTAGCGGAATACAATGAGCAGTTCTTC. V is TRBV11-3 and J is TRBJ2-1; 10 nucleotides match TRBD2. The CDR3 runs 15 residues. Per germline, CDR1 SGHNT and CDR2 YENEEA. V was clipped by 5 bases and J by 4 bases; unmatched bases: 5.

V gene TRBV5-6 combines with J gene TRBJ2-5; 8 bases are shared with TRBD1. The germline V gene encodes CDR1 SGHDT and CDR2 YYEEEE. V shed 7 bases and J 4 bases; nucleotides not matched to a gene: 6. The CDR3 has 13 residues. CDR3 bases: TGTGCCAGCGGCCTGACAGGGGCAGAGACCCAGTACTTC. This translates into CASGLTGAETQYF.

This clonotype was found many times. This chain uses TRBV29-1 with TRBJ2-3; 7 bases map to TRBD2. The junction had 7 bases not matched to a gene; V was cut back by 4 bases and J by 0 bases. The CDR3 is 15 residues long. The germline V gene encodes CDR1 SQVTM and CDR2 ANQGSEA. CDR3 sequence reads: CSVGGRGPSTDTQYF. The DNA for the CDR3 is TGCAGCGTTGGAGGGAGGGGACCAAGCACAGATACGCAGTATTTT.

Only a few counts were recorded for this clonotype. The chain joins TRBV27 to TRBJ2-7, with 10 bases aligning to TRBD2. V gave up 2 bases and J gave up 1 base; unmatched junction bases: 8. Germline CDR1 and CDR2: MNHEY and SMNVEV (reference sequence). The CDR3 length is 17 residues. CDR3 in amino acids: CASSLGGSGRASYEQYF. The DNA of the CDR3 is TGTGCCAGCAGTTTAGGTGGGAGCGGGAGGGCTTCCTACGAGCAGTACTTC.

In its sample, this clonotype was seen a few times. V is TRBV7-2 and J is TRBJ2-3; 14 bases agree with TRBD2. After removal of 5 bases from V and 6 bases from J, the junction contained 7 bases not matched to a gene. The V gene's germline CDR1 is SGHTA and CDR2 FQGNSA. CDR3 length: 16 residues. The CDR3 sequence: CASSEGLAGDSDTQYF. DNA of the CDR3: TGTGCCAGCAGCGAGGGACTAGCGGGAGACTCGGATACGCAGTATTTT. The full variable domain, with the rest looked up from reference TRBV7-2 and TRBJ2-3, is GAGVSQSPSNKVTEKGKDVELRCDPISGHTALYWYRQSLGQGLEFLIYFQGNSAPDKSGLPSDRFSAERTGGSVSTLTIQRTQQEDSAVYLCASSEGLAGDSDTQYFGPGTRLTVL.

This clonotype was observed many times. The V gene is TRBV3-1, the J gene TRBJ2-7, with a weak D call TRBD1 (5 bases). This CDR3 is built from 15 residues. V shed 3 bases and J shed 2 bases, with 14 bases lying between them. The germline CDR1 and CDR2 sequences are LGHDT and YNNKEL (reference sequence). DNA for the CDR3: TGTGCCAGCAGCCAGGTAGGGGTACCCCCCTACGAGCAGTACTTC. Protein product: CASSQVGVPPYEQYF.

This chain connects TRBV7-9 to TRBJ2-7, with D uncertain. The CDR3 covers 13 residues. Looked up from germline, CDR1 is SEHNR and CDR2 is FQNEAQ (reference sequence). V lost 2 bases and J 0 bases, leaving 5 bases between the germline ends. The DNA for the CDR3 is TGTGCCAGCAGCTTACTAGACTCCTACGAGCAGTACTTC. Protein sequence: CASSLLDSYEQYF.

The chain recombines TRBV4-3 with TRBJ1-4; possible D gene TRBD1, 6 bases. Germline CDR1 LGHNA, CDR2 YSLEER. V lost 3 bases, J lost 7 bases, and 18 bases lay in between. This CDR3 comprises 16 residues. The CDR3 DNA reads as TGCGCCAGCAGCCAGCCCACAGGGAACGAAGCTGAAAAACTGTTTTTT. It specifies CASSQPTGNEAEKLFF.

The chain combines TRBV29-1 with TRBJ1-2, with 8 bases identical to TRBD1. The CDR3 totals 12 residues. V shed 7 bases, J shed 4 bases, and the junction held 5 bases outside the gene matches. Per the germline V gene, CDR1 is SQVTM and CDR2 is ANQGSEA. The CDR3 reads CSGTGTGYGYTF. The CDR3, as DNA: TGCAGCGGGACCGGGACAGGCTATGGCTACACCTTC.

The rearrangement joins TRBV12-3 or TRBV12-4 to TRBJ2-6, with D possibly called TRBD1 or TRBD2 (5 bases each). The length of the CDR3 is 18 residues. V dropped 1 base and J dropped 0 bases, with 13 bases sitting between them. The CDR3 protein is CASSLGGEGVSGANVLTF. In DNA, the CDR3 is TGTGCCAGCAGTTTAGGGGGCGAGGGCGTCTCTGGGGCCAACGTCCTGACTTTC.

This clonotype has at least ten counts. The chain combines TRBV27 with TRBJ1-1, with D unclear. Germline-derived CDR1 and CDR2 are MNHEY and SMNVEV (reference sequence). This CDR3 comprises 15 residues. V was cut by 7 bases and J by 0 bases, with 15 bases left in between. In nucleotides, the CDR3 is TGTGCCAGCAAGGTTTTTGGGGAGATGAACACTGAAGCTTTCTTT. Protein: CASKVFGEMNTEAFF.

The chain joins TRBV3-1 to TRBJ2-2, with 10 bases matching TRBD2. The CDR3 has 16 amino acids. CDR1 is LGHDT and CDR2 is YNNKEL in the germline V gene (reference sequence). V lost 1 base to trimming and J lost 4 bases; unmatched junction nucleotides: 3. CDR3 amino acids: CASSQGAGGGTGELFF. CDR3 bases: TGTGCCAGCAGCCAAGGAGCGGGGGGGGGCACCGGGGAGCTGTTTTTT.

This clonotype has a count of ten or more. The chain is built from TRBV2 and TRBJ2-7, with D unclear. The CDR3 runs 15 residues. Trimming removed 1 base at V and 3 bases at J, with 13 bases between. Germline CDR1 and CDR2: SNHLY and FYNNEI. The CDR3 DNA sequence: TGTGCCAGCAGTGAAGGTCCAGACTTCTACTACGAGCAGTACTTC. It encodes CASSEGPDFYYEQYF. Drawing the rest from reference TRBV2 and TRBJ2-7, the complete variable domain is EPEVTQTPSHQVTQMGQEVILRCVPISNHLYFYWYRQILGQKVEFLVSFYNNEISEKSEIFDDQFSVERPDGSNFTLKIRSTKLEDSAMYFCASSEGPDFYYEQYFGPGTRLTVT.

The rearrangement uses TRBV28 and TRBJ1-2; D gene ambiguous. Germline values: CDR1 MDHEN, CDR2 SYDVKM. The CDR3 is 14 amino acids. Trimming removed 5 bases from V and 8 bases from J, with 18 bases in between. CDR3 in DNA: TGTGCCAGCAGTCGATGGACGGATCTGTCAGGCTACACCTTC. This codes for CASSRWTDLSGYTF.

This clonotype was recorded at least ten times. The rearrangement joins TRBV12-3 or TRBV12-4 to TRBJ2-5, with 8 bases identical to TRBD2. The J segment lost 7 bases and the V segment lost 7 bases, leaving 8 bases of the junction unmatched. The CDR3 has 13 residues. CDR3 amino acids: CASTPGLDPTQYF. The CDR3 nucleotides are TGTGCCAGCACCCCGGGACTAGACCCGACCCAGTACTTC.